Shown below are 9 T cell receptor beta chains from a single sample sequenced in a study of low-dose radiotherapy and immunotherapy resistance in tumors. First-strand cDNA used TRAV- and TRBV-specific primers, covering alpha and beta chains. The TCRs were subjected to amplification over roughly 18 PCR cycles employing a constant-region primer in conjunction with a V-primer adapter. Each CDR3 protein gets one entry after TCRdb re-called the reads with MiXCR. The sample holds about 30,000 distinct CDR3 sequences, about half seen once. Time point given: after trial treatment. Treatment of the sample: LDRT plus nivolumab, ipilimumab, low-dose cyclophosphamide and aspirin (RACIN trial). Material: PBMCs, obtained after low-dose radiotherapy plus immunotherapy. The receptors stem from a male donor with gallbladder cancer.

The chain carries TRBV7-3 and TRBJ2-7; 16 nucleotides match TRBD2. Germline V gives CDR1 SGHTA, CDR2 FQGTGA. Losses at the gene ends were 6 bases for V and 2 bases for J; bases not matched to a gene: 13. CDR3 length: 19 residues. Here the CDR3 DNA reads TGTGCCAGCAGGGTACGGGACCGCGGGACTAGCGGGAGGGCCTACGAGCAGTACTTC. Its protein is CASRVRDRGTSGRAYEQYF.

The chain is built from TRBV28 and TRBJ2-7; 8 bases are a match to TRBD2. Trimming removed 5 bases from V and 0 bases from J; junction bases left unmatched: 9. The CDR3 sequence is 16 residues long. Germline CDR1 MDHEN, CDR2 SYDVKM. The CDR3 bases are TGTGCCAGCAGTCCTAGCCCTAGCGGGTCCTCCTACGAGCAGTACTTC. This sequence encodes CASSPSPSGSSYEQYF.

This clonotype was recorded at least ten times. The V call is TRBV19, the J call TRBJ1-1, with 8 bases identical to TRBD1. The CDR3 has 14 amino acids. With 9 bases clipped from V and 1 base from J, the junction kept 7 bases outside the gene matches. Germline V CDR1 and CDR2: LNHDA, SQIVND (reference sequence). CDR3 bases: TGTGCCAGCTACCTGGACAGGGCGAACACTGAAGCTTTCTTT. This translates into CASYLDRANTEAFF.

V usage is TRBV29-1 and J usage is TRBJ2-7; D might be TRBD2 (6 bases). V lost 4 bases and J 3 bases, leaving 10 bases between the germline ends. Germline loops: CDR1 SQVTM, CDR2 ANQGSEA. The CDR3 has 12 amino acids. This CDR3 is CSVAGTGYEQYF. As DNA, the CDR3 is TGCAGCGTTGCCGGGACTGGCTACGAGCAGTACTTC.

As concerns this clonotype: A far larger clone differs by one base, so this is likely a read error. The chain has TRBV5-3 and TRBJ2-1, with unresolved D. Being an ORF, TRBV5-3 has a function that is uncertain. The CDR3 is 17 residues long. CDR3: CASSLASAASSYNEQFF. Written as DNA, the CDR3 is TGTGCCAGCAGCTTAGCTAGTGCGGCAAGCTCCTACAATGAGCAGTTCTTC.

This chain joins TRBV27 and TRBJ2-3; the D gene is possibly TRBD1 (5 bases). CDR1 and CDR2 from the germline V gene are MNHEY and SMNVEV (reference sequence). The CDR3 spans 16 residues. V was clipped by 9 bases and J by 0 bases, with 19 bases between them. The CDR3 DNA reads as TGTGCCAGTGGGTGGTGGGGCACCAAGAGCACAGATACGCAGTATTTT. Its translation is CASGWWGTKSTDTQYF.

The chain combines TRBV5-1 with TRBJ2-3, with D perhaps assigned TRBD1 or TRBD2 (5 bases each). Germline V gives CDR1 SGHRS, CDR2 YFSETQ. Trimming left V 1 base short and J 6 bases short, with 12 bases between. This CDR3 contains 14 residues. In DNA, the CDR3 is TGCGCCAGCAGCTTGTCGAGAGGGGTGGATACGCAGTATTTT. This translates into CASSLSRGVDTQYF.

The chain carries TRBV18 and TRBJ2-1, with D possibly called TRBD1 or TRBD2 (5 bases each). V lost 0 bases, J lost 7 bases, and 16 bases lay in between. The CDR3 contains 16 residues. CDR1 and CDR2 from the germline V gene are KGHSH and LQKENI. CDR3 DNA: TGTGCCAGCTCACCACCGGTTAAAGGGACCCAAAATGAGCAGTTCTTC. Residues: CASSPPVKGTQNEQFF. The complete variable domain, with remaining parts taken from reference TRBV18 and TRBJ2-1, reads NAGVMQNPRHLVRRRGQEARLRCSPMKGHSHVYWYRQLPEEGLKFMVYLQKENIIDESGMPKERFSAEFPKEGPSILRIQQVVRGDSAAYFCASSPPVKGTQNEQFFGPGTRLTVL.

This clonotype has at least ten counts. The chain has TRBV7-3 and TRBJ2-6; D is perhaps TRBD1 (5 bases). The CDR3 runs to 15 residues. V shed 1 base and J shed 4 bases, with 8 bases lying between them. From germline, CDR1 is SGHTA and CDR2 FQGTGA. CDR3 sequence reads: CASSLSRVGANVLTF. The CDR3 DNA follows: TGTGCCAGCAGCTTAAGCAGGGTCGGGGCCAACGTCCTGACTTTC.